A selection of T cell receptor beta chains follows, all from one sample in a study of shared clonotypes between healthy human individuals. Assay: immunoSEQ multiplex PCR; the TCRdb copy retains only in-frame clones and omits some. This table has over 2,000,000 clones, about 94% appearing once. The source material was naive CD8+ T cells from PBMCs. Receptors originate from a man younger than 30 in good health. Some clones in this sample may be carry-over from other donors' samples. Both conserved end residues are part of each CDR3. The D gene is left open where the match is weak. Size is stated for part of the rows, as once, few or many counts, or as a class when the clone is expanded.

once	TRBV28	.	TRBJ2-7	CASSLRGPYEQYF	TGTGCCAGCAGTTTGAGGGGACCCTACGAGCAGTACTTC
.	TRBV12-5	.	TRBJ2-2	CASGSLAGELFF	TGTGCTAGCGGCTCCTTGGCCGGGGAGCTGTTTTTT
.	TRBV4-3	TRBD1	TRBJ2-7	CASSPGTGTYEQYF	TGCGCCAGCAGCCCTGGGACAGGCACCTACGAGCAGTACTTC
.	TRBV27	.	TRBJ2-7	CASSLTGIGYEQYF	TGTGCCAGCAGTTTAACAGGGATTGGGTACGAGCAGTACTTC
few	TRBV6-1	.	TRBJ1-5	CASSGRGRNQPQHF	TGTGCCAGCAGTGGGCGGGGCCGGAATCAGCCCCAGCATTTT
.	TRBV7-9	.	TRBJ2-2	CASTSSNAGELFF	TGTGCCTCCACCAGCAGCAATGCCGGGGAGCTGTTTTTT
once	TRBV30	.	TRBJ1-1	CAWSGLSLKGRRTTEAFF	TGTGCCTGGAGTGGCCTCTCCCTCAAGGGACGGAGAACCACTGAAGCTTTCTTT
.	TRBV5-1	TRBD1	TRBJ2-5	CASSLVQGIEETQYF	TGCGCCAGCAGCTTGGTACAGGGGATAGAGGAGACCCAGTACTTC
.	TRBV7-9	TRBD1	TRBJ2-7	CASSRDRGREQYF	TGTGCCAGCAGCCGGGACAGGGGGCGGGAGCAGTACTTC
once	TRBV7-6	TRBD2	TRBJ2-1	CASSSTASGSQNEQFF	TGTGCCAGCAGCTCCACCGCTAGCGGGAGTCAGAATGAGCAGTTCTTC
few	TRBV27	.	TRBJ1-5	CASSLGGSNQPQHF	TGTGCCAGCAGTTTAGGCGGGAGCAATCAGCCCCAGCATTTT
.	TRBV28	.	TRBJ1-5	CASSLRGDLNQPQHF	TGTGCCAGCAGTTTGAGGGGGGACCTCAATCAGCCCCAGCATTTT
.	TRBV6-1	.	TRBJ2-6	CASSEINVPGANVLTF	TGTGCCAGCAGTGAGATAAACGTCCCTGGGGCCAACGTCCTGACTTTC
.	TRBV21-1	.	TRBJ2-7	CASSKAGQESSYEQYF	TGTGCCAGCAGCAAAGCGGGACAGGAAAGCTCCTACGAGCAGTACTTC
.	TRBV29-1	.	TRBJ2-2	CSVGGHSQNTGELFF	TGCAGCGTTGGGGGACACTCCCAAAACACCGGGGAGCTGTTTTTT
.	TRBV28	TRBD2	TRBJ2-3	CASSTLAELSTDTQYF	TGTGCCAGCAGTACGCTAGCGGAGCTCAGCACAGATACGCAGTATTTT
once	TRBV11-2	TRBD2	TRBJ2-2	CASQGREGPNTGELFF	TGTGCCAGTCAGGGGCGGGAGGGCCCGAACACCGGGGAGCTGTTTTTT
.	TRBV6-5	.	TRBJ1-3	CASSYSIEGRGNTIYF	TGTGCCAGCAGTTACTCGATTGAGGGGAGGGGAAACACCATATATTTT
.	TRBV7-9	.	TRBJ2-5	CASSFMTGLTETQYF	TGTGCCAGCAGCTTCATGACGGGACTGACAGAGACCCAGTACTTC
once	TRBV5-6	.	TRBJ2-7	CASGIGAYEQYF	TGTGCCAGCGGCATTGGGGCCTACGAGCAGTACTTC
.	TRBV10-3	.	TRBJ2-7	CAISEGRSSYEQYF	TGTGCCATCAGTGAGGGCCGAAGCTCCTACGAGCAGTACTTC
once	TRBV5-1	TRBD1	TRBJ2-1	CASSLRQGTYNEQFF	TGCGCCAGCAGCTTGCGACAGGGGACCTACAATGAGCAGTTCTTC